This is a list of T cell receptor beta chains from one sample in a study of T cells in localized non-small cell lung cancer. The repertoire was sequenced with immunoSEQ multiplex PCR; TCRdb's copy has only in-frame clones and lacks some. The repertoire holds 53,000 or so clones, with approximately 90% as singletons. The sample in question was peripheral blood, obtained before any cancer treatment. The receptors shown here come from a man between 40 and 69 years old with stage I lung adenocarcinoma. Each CDR3 is given with its conserved first and last residue. The order of the fields is D gene, J gene, V gene, clone size, CDR3 protein, CDR3 DNA. D genes are given only for firm matches. Expanded clones are given a class, and other clones once, few, many or no size at all.

. TRBJ2-1 TRBV30 . CAWRRPTYNEQFF TGTGCCTGGAGACGGCCCACCTACAATGAGCAGTTCTTC
TRBD2 TRBJ2-7 TRBV4-2 . CASSQEGSAGRAYEQYF TGTGCCAGCAGCCAAGAAGGATCAGCGGGACGGGCCTACGAGCAGTACTTC
TRBD2 TRBJ2-1 TRBV19 . CASSVRPGLAVWNEQFF TGTGCCAGTAGTGTTCGGCCGGGACTAGCGGTATGGAATGAGCAGTTCTTC
. TRBJ2-3 TRBV7-8 . CATVRGRSTDTQYF TGTGCCACGGTTCGGGGAAGGAGCACAGATACGCAGTATTTT
. TRBJ1-1 TRBV5-1 . CASREGRMNTEAFF TGCGCCAGCAGGGAGGGGCGGATGAACACTGAAGCTTTCTTT
. TRBJ2-1 TRBV11-2 . CASSNSRGRSYNEQFF TGTGCCAGCAGCAATTCCAGGGGCCGCTCCTACAATGAGCAGTTCTTC
TRBD1 TRBJ1-2 TRBV29-1 . CSVEGTGGSGYTF TGCAGCGTTGAAGGAACAGGGGGCTCCGGCTACACCTTC
. TRBJ1-2 TRBV15 once CATRRGGLDYTF TGTGCCACCCGGAGAGGGGGACTCGACTACACCTTC
TRBD2 TRBJ2-3 TRBV18 . CASSPPPGRVDTQYF TGTGCCAGCTCACCACCGCCTGGGAGGGTTGATACGCAGTATTTT
. TRBJ2-7 TRBV19 once CASSIAASSYEQYF TGTGCCAGTAGTATAGCGGCTAGCTCCTACGAGCAGTACTTC
. TRBJ2-1 TRBV7-9 . CASSLASSYNEQFF TGTGCCAGCAGCTTGGCGTCTTCCTACAATGAGCAGTTCTTC
TRBD2 TRBJ2-2 TRBV6-1 . CASSELGLAGGWTGELFF TGTGCCAGCAGTGAATTGGGGCTAGCGGGAGGCTGGACCGGGGAGCTGTTTTTT
. TRBJ2-1 TRBV27 . CASSLEAGSYNEQFF TGTGCCAGCAGTTTAGAAGCGGGCTCCTACAATGAGCAGTTCTTC
. TRBJ2-1 TRBV2 . CASRLNSGHSYNEQFF TGTGCCAGCAGATTGAATAGCGGACACTCCTACAATGAGCAGTTCTTC
. TRBJ2-5 TRBV11-1 . CASSTGLGETQYF TGTGCCAGCAGCACTGGGCTGGGAGAGACCCAGTACTTC
. TRBJ1-4 TRBV4-2 once CASSQGQKLNEKLFF TGTGCCAGCAGCCAAGGACAGAAGTTGAATGAAAAACTGTTTTTT
. TRBJ2-7 TRBV15 . CATSREGVTYEQYF TGTGCCACCAGCAGAGAAGGCGTGACCTACGAGCAGTACTTC
TRBD1 TRBJ2-7 TRBV30 once CAWSVGTGGLYEQYF TGTGCCTGGAGTGTAGGAACAGGGGGCCTCTACGAGCAGTACTTC
. TRBJ2-1 TRBV5-1 . CASSSWGHGTGAYNEQFF TGCGCCAGCAGCTCTTGGGGACACGGGACGGGGGCCTACAATGAGCAGTTCTTC
TRBD2 TRBJ2-1 TRBV10-3 . CAISELAAYNEQFF TGTGCCATCAGTGAACTAGCGGCCTACAATGAGCAGTTCTTC
. TRBJ1-1 TRBV4-1 . CASRGGLKGTEAFF TGCGCCAGCAGAGGTGGCCTGAAGGGCACTGAAGCTTTCTTT
. TRBJ2-1 TRBV15 . CATSREQGNEQFF TGTGCCACCAGCAGAGAACAGGGAAATGAGCAGTTCTTC
. TRBJ1-2 TRBV5-6 . CASTERGNYGYTF TGTGCCAGCACCGAGAGGGGAAACTATGGCTACACCTTC
. TRBJ1-3 TRBV9 once CASSVGREGGNTIYF TGTGCCAGCAGCGTAGGCAGGGAGGGTGGAAACACCATATATTTT
TRBD1 TRBJ1-1 TRBV5-6 . CASSYWGTGGVNVNTEAFF TGTGCCAGCAGCTATTGGGGGACAGGGGGCGTAAATGTGAACACTGAAGCTTTCTTT
TRBD2 TRBJ2-7 TRBV5-4 . CASSLALAGAYEQYF TGTGCCAGCAGCTTGGCCCTAGCGGGAGCCTACGAGCAGTACTTC
. TRBJ2-6 TRBV4-1 large CASSQDLAAQFRSGANVLTF TGCGCCAGCAGCCAAGATTTAGCGGCACAGTTCCGCTCTGGGGCCAACGTCCTGACTTTC
. TRBJ2-7 TRBV30 . CAWSKRYEQYF TGTGCCTGGAGTAAGAGGTACGAGCAGTACTTC
. TRBJ1-6 TRBV9 . CASSAGPINSPLHF TGTGCCAGCAGCGCCGGACCGATTAATTCACCCCTCCACTTT
. TRBJ2-3 TRBV9 . CASSPTLSTDTQYF TGTGCCAGCAGCCCAACCCTCAGCACAGATACGCAGTATTTT
TRBD2 TRBJ2-1 TRBV6-1 . CASSGNSGRAAYNEQFF TGTGCCAGCAGTGGGAATAGCGGGAGGGCCGCGTACAATGAGCAGTTCTTC
. TRBJ2-1 TRBV9 . CASSVVPNNEQFF TGTGCCAGCAGCGTAGTACCAAACAATGAGCAGTTCTTC
TRBD2 TRBJ2-5 TRBV7-9 . CASSWGGGQETQYF TGTGCCAGCAGCTGGGGGGGAGGACAAGAGACCCAGTACTTC
TRBD2 TRBJ2-5 TRBV9 . CASSVASGRETQYF TGTGCCAGCAGCGTAGCCAGCGGGAGGGAGACCCAGTACTTC
TRBD2 TRBJ2-1 TRBV13 . CASSEFQLAGGEISYNEQFF TGTGCCAGCAGCGAATTCCAACTAGCGGGAGGGGAGATCTCCTACAATGAGCAGTTCTTC
. TRBJ2-3 TRBV29-1 . CSVELWTDTQYF TGCAGCGTTGAACTATGGACAGATACGCAGTATTTT
. TRBJ1-2 TRBV19 . CASSIDSVGDGYGYTF TGTGCCAGTAGTATAGATTCGGTTGGGGACGGGTATGGCTACACCTTC
TRBD1 TRBJ2-7 TRBV5-6 . CASSLMGQGREQYF TGTGCCAGCAGCTTAATGGGACAGGGGCGCGAGCAGTACTTC
. TRBJ1-2 TRBV29-1 . CSVDVAVYGYTF TGCAGCGTTGATGTGGCAGTGTATGGCTACACCTTC
. TRBJ1-4 TRBV6-5 . CASSYSGRADEKLFF TGTGCCAGCAGTTACAGTGGCAGGGCAGATGAAAAACTGTTTTTT
. TRBJ1-3 TRBV5-6 . CASSSEGGAGNTIYF TGTGCCAGCAGCTCGGAGGGGGGGGCTGGAAACACCATATATTTT
TRBD2 TRBJ2-5 TRBV11-2 many CASSSFGTSTQETQYF TGTGCCAGCAGCTCGTTCGGGACTAGCACCCAAGAGACCCAGTACTTC
. TRBJ2-7 TRBV5-6 . CASSLAGGKAAYEQYF TGTGCCAGCAGCTTGGCCGGGGGCAAGGCCGCCTACGAGCAGTACTTC
TRBD1 TRBJ1-2 TRBV28 . CASSGTGETYGYTF TGTGCCAGCAGTGGGACAGGGGAAACCTATGGCTACACCTTC
. TRBJ1-4 TRBV28 . CAGSFSTGFGEKLFF TGTGCCGGCAGTTTCTCAACAGGGTTCGGTGAAAAACTGTTTTTT
TRBD2 TRBJ2-1 TRBV10-3 . CAIDKLDSGSTGSEQFF TGTGCCATTGATAAACTCGATAGCGGGAGCACGGGTAGTGAGCAGTTCTTC
TRBD1 TRBJ1-2 TRBV18 few CASSTGDGYTF TGTGCCAGCTCGACAGGGGACGGCTACACCTTC
. TRBJ2-1 TRBV6-5 . CASSYNMGGIYNEQFF TGTGCCAGCAGTTACAATATGGGGGGCATCTACAATGAGCAGTTCTTC
TRBD1 TRBJ1-6 TRBV7-2 . CASSLDDRVSPLHF TGTGCCAGCAGCTTAGACGACAGGGTTTCACCCCTCCACTTT
. TRBJ2-3 TRBV6-1 . CASSDSHGDLSDTQYF TGTGCCAGCAGTGACAGTCACGGGGACTTGTCAGATACGCAGTATTTT
TRBD2 TRBJ2-3 TRBV19 . CASSPRLAGSTDTQYF TGTGCCAGTAGTCCTCGACTAGCGGGCAGCACAGATACGCAGTATTTT
TRBD2 TRBJ2-4 TRBV19 . CASSPTSVNRIAKNIQYF TGTGCCAGTAGTCCGACTAGCGTAAACCGTATAGCCAAAAACATTCAGTACTTC
TRBD1 TRBJ2-5 TRBV18 . CASSPPGQVETQYF TGTGCCAGCTCACCACCGGGACAGGTGGAGACCCAGTACTTC
. TRBJ1-1 TRBV5-1 . CASSPKGQNTEAFF TGCGCCAGCAGCCCCAAGGGACAGAACACTGAAGCTTTCTTT
TRBD1 TRBJ2-7 TRBV25-1 . CASRVTGEGGEQYF TGTGCCAGCAGAGTGACAGGGGAAGGGGGCGAGCAGTACTTC
. TRBJ1-2 TRBV27 . CASSPYYRANYGYTF TGTGCCAGCAGTCCCTATTACAGAGCTAACTATGGCTACACCTTC
. TRBJ2-7 TRBV27 . CASGTLEQYF TGTGCCAGCGGGACACTCGAGCAGTACTTC
. TRBJ1-3 TRBV18 . CASSPIVHIGLSGNTIYF TGTGCCAGCTCACCTATAGTCCACATAGGCCTCTCTGGAAACACCATATATTTT